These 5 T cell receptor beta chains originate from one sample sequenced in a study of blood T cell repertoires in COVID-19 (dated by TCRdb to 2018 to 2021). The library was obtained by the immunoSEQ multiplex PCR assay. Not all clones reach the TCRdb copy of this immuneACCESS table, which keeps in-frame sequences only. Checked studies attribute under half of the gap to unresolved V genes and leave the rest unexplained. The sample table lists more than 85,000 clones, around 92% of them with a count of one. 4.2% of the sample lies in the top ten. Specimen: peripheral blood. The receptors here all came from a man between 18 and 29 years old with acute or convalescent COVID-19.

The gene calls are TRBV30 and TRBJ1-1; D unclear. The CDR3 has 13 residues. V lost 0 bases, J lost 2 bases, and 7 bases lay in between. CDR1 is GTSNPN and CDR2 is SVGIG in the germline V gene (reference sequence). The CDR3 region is CAWSVLANTEAFF. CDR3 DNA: TGTGCCTGGAGTGTTTTGGCCAACACTGAAGCTTTCTTT.

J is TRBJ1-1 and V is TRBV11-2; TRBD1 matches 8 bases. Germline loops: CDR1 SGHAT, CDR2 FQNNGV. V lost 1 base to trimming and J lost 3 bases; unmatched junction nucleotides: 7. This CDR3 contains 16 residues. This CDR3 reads CASSLVPGTGDTEAFF. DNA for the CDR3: TGTGCCAGCAGCTTAGTCCCCGGGACAGGAGACACTGAAGCTTTCTTT.

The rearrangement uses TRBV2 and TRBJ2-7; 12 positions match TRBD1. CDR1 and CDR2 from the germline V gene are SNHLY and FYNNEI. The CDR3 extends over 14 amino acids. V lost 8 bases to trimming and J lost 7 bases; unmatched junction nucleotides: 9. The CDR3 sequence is CASPRGQGAREQYF. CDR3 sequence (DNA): TGTGCCAGCCCAAGGGGACAGGGGGCTCGTGAGCAGTACTTC.

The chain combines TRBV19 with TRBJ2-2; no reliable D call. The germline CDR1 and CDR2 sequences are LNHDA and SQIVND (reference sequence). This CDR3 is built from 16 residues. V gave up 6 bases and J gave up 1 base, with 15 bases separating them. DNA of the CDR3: TGTGCCAGTAGCCCTAAGCTCCTTATGAACACCGGGGAGCTGTTTTTT. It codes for CASSPKLLMNTGELFF.

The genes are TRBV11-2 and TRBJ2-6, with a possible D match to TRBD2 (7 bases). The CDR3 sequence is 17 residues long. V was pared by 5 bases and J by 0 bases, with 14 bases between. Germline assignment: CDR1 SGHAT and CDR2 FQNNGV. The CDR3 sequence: CASSLWGGPSGANVLTF. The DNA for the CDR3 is TGTGCCAGCAGCCTGTGGGGGGGCCCCTCTGGGGCCAACGTCCTGACTTTC.